In its sample, the clone carrying this TCR beta chain was seen once. This sample was taken from a study of OX40 agonist ivuxolimab in advanced cancers. Trimming cost V 5 bases and J 0 bases, with 7 bases left between them. Germline assignment: CDR1 SGHTA and CDR2 FQGTGA. The CDR3 covers 13 residues. Sequencing was performed with immunoSEQ multiplex PCR; in TCRdb, only in-frame clones are kept and a portion is missing. Of under 85,000 clones in the sample, 85% to 95% were seen once. This chain joins TRBV7-3 and TRBJ1-1; perhaps TRBD1 as D (5 bases). The source of this sequence is an adult with an advanced solid tumor such as melanoma, head and neck, liver or kidney cancer. The sequences come from CD4+ or CD8+ T cells sorted from blood, collected in a trial of the OX40 agonist ivuxolimab. Here the CDR3 reads CASSTGLNTEAFF. Written as DNA, the CDR3 is TGTGCCAGCAGCACGGGACTGAACACTGAAGCTTTCTTT.